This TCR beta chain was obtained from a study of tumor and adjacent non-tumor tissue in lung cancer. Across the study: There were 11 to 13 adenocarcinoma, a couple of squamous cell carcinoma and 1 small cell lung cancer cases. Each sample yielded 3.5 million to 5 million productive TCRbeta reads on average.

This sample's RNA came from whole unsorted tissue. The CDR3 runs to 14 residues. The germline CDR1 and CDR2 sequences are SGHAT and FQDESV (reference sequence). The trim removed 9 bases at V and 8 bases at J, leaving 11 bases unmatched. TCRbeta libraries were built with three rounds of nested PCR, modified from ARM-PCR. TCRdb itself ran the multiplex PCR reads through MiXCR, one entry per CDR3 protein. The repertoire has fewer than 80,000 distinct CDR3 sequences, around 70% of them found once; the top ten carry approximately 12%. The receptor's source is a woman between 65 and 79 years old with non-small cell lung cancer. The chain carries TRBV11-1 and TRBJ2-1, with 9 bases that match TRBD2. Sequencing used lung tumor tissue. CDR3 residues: CASNPREGRYEQFF. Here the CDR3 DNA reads TGTGCCAGTAATCCGCGGGAGGGCCGCTATGAGCAGTTCTTC.